The 28 T cell receptor beta chains below were found in one sample sequenced in a study of OX40 agonist ivuxolimab in advanced cancers. Only in-frame clones appear in the TCRdb table, and some are missing; sequencing was by immunoSEQ multiplex PCR. The sample gives approximately 89,000 clones, more than 75% of which show up once; over 0.3% is in the top ten. The sample in question was CD4+ or CD8+ T cells sorted from blood, obtained in a trial of the OX40 agonist ivuxolimab. These receptors came from an adult with an advanced solid tumor such as melanoma, head and neck, liver or kidney cancer.

This sequence joins TRBV5-6 and TRBJ1-4, with a weak D call TRBD1 (5 bases). The CDR3 extends over 14 amino acids. Trimming took off 4 bases at V and 7 bases at J, with 14 bases between the two ends. The germline gives CDR1 SGHDT, CDR2 YYEEEE. The CDR3 region is CASSLMGVGEKLFF. The CDR3 nucleotides are TGTGCCAGCAGCCTGATGGGGGTTGGTGAAAAACTGTTTTTT.

As to this clone: A read error may account for a junction end that differs from germline. The chain carries TRBV11-2 and TRBJ2-3; TRBD2 might be the D (6 bases). The CDR3 is 14 amino acids. Germline V lookup: CDR1 SGHAT, CDR2 FQNNGV. CDR3 coding DNA: TGTGCCAGCAGCCCTGCCTCGGGACTCCTGACGCCCGACTTT. This encodes CASSPASGLLTPDF.

This clone has just a few counts. The rearrangement links TRBV20-1 to TRBJ2-5; 8 bases line up with TRBD2. With V trimmed by 1 base and J by 12 bases, 4 bases remained unmatched. The CDR3 is 11 residues long. Germline V gene lookup returns CDR1 DFQATT and CDR2 SNEGSKA (reference sequence). The CDR3 sequence is CSARVGAGEYF. CDR3 nucleotides: TGCAGTGCTAGAGTAGGAGCGGGGGAGTACTTC.

The rearrangement links TRBV25-1 to TRBJ2-7; D possibly corresponds to TRBD2 (5 bases). The CDR3 sequence is 12 residues long. Germline V gene sequence: CDR1 MGHDK, CDR2 SYGVNS. The V end lost 4 bases, the J end lost 2 bases, and 6 bases lay between the germline ends. The CDR3 DNA reads as TGTGCCAGCAGTGTCGGGACCTACGAGCAGTACTTC. This encodes CASSVGTYEQYF.

This clone was counted between two and nine times. The chain recombines TRBV7-9 with TRBJ2-6; the D gene is possibly TRBD2 (7 bases). Per germline, CDR1 SEHNR and CDR2 FQNEAQ (reference sequence). The CDR3 is made up of 14 amino acids. Trimming took off 8 bases at V and 5 bases at J, with 13 bases between the two ends. CDR3 bases: TGTGCCAGCCCTGCGGGGGCTCGGGCCAACGTCCTGACTTTC. Its translation is CASPAGARANVLTF.

This clone was detected once. The V and J genes are TRBV2 and TRBJ1-4; 8 positions agree with TRBD1. Trimming cost V 3 bases and J 6 bases; bases outside gene matches: 6. Germline V gives CDR1 SNHLY, CDR2 FYNNEI. This CDR3 has 15 residues. The CDR3 DNA sequence: TGTGCCAGCAGTGATGACCAGGACAGGGATGAAAAACTGTTTTTT. Translation: CASSDDQDRDEKLFF. The variable domain in full, with the rest retrieved from reference TRBV2 and TRBJ1-4, is EPEVTQTPSHQVTQMGQEVILRCVPISNHLYFYWYRQILGQKVEFLVSFYNNEISEKSEIFDDQFSVERPDGSNFTLKIRSTKLEDSAMYFCASSDDQDRDEKLFFGSGTQLSVL.

The table lists this clone with a few counts. This chain links TRBV11-2 with TRBJ2-1; 7 nucleotides agree with TRBD2. Germline V lookup: CDR1 SGHAT, CDR2 FQNNGV. V lost 3 bases to trimming and J lost 10 bases; unmatched junction nucleotides: 15. The CDR3 has 16 residues. The CDR3 region is CASSFRSGERAQEQFF. CDR3 bases: TGTGCCAGCAGCTTCCGGAGCGGGGAGCGGGCCCAGGAGCAGTTCTTC.

This clone showed up just a few times. This chain uses TRBV6-5 with TRBJ1-2; tentative D call: TRBD1 (5 bases). V was shortened by 3 bases and J by 0 bases, with 8 bases between the two germline ends. The CDR3 has 14 residues. The V gene's germline CDR1 is MNHEY and CDR2 SVGAGI. CDR3 DNA sequence: TGTGCCAGCAGTTATGGAGGGGCTAACTATGGCTACACCTTC. This codes for CASSYGGANYGYTF.

The genes are TRBV27 and TRBJ2-6; TRBD2 aligns across 8 bases. The CDR3 contains 18 residues. Germline trimming cut 10 bases from V and 4 bases from J; bases unmatched to any gene: 18. Germline CDR1 is MNHEY and CDR2 is SMNVEV (reference sequence). The CDR3 nucleotides read TGTGCCACCGCCCGGGGGGGTCTTGACTTCTCCGGGGCCAACGTCCTGACTTTC. Protein product: CATARGGLDFSGANVLTF.

The chain joins TRBV9 to TRBJ1-2, with 12 bases aligning to TRBD1. The germline gives CDR1 SGDLS, CDR2 YYNGEE. V lost 0 bases to trimming and J lost 8 bases; unmatched junction nucleotides: 5. CDR3 length: 15 residues. CDR3 in amino acids: CASSVGGQGAMGYTF. Written as DNA, the CDR3 is TGTGCCAGCAGCGTAGGGGGACAGGGGGCAATGGGCTACACCTTC.

The chain combines TRBV9 with TRBJ2-3; 11 bases map to TRBD2. After removal of 0 bases from V and 7 bases from J, the junction contained 13 bases not matched to a gene. Germline lookup yields CDR1 SGDLS and CDR2 YYNGEE. This CDR3 region has 18 residues. The CDR3 region is CASSVAPFQSSGGNTQYF. DNA for the CDR3: TGTGCCAGCAGCGTAGCTCCATTTCAGTCTAGCGGGGGGAATACGCAGTATTTT.

The rearrangement uses TRBV19 and TRBJ2-5, with D perhaps TRBD1 (7 bases). This CDR3 comprises 12 residues. Germline CDR1 is LNHDA and CDR2 is SQIVND (reference sequence). Trimming stripped 5 bases from V and 7 bases from J, with 11 bases between. The CDR3 sequence: CASSVQGGTQYF. The DNA of the CDR3 is TGTGCCAGTAGTGTGCAGGGGGGGACCCAGTACTTC.

The rearrangement uses TRBV6-5 and TRBJ2-1; a weak D match, TRBD2 (7 bases). Germline V CDR1 and CDR2: MNHEY, SVGAGI. The CDR3 totals 14 residues. V was cut by 6 bases and J by 5 bases, with 14 bases left in between. CDR3 protein: CASSRGAKNNEQFF. In nucleotides, the CDR3 is TGTGCCAGCAGCCGGGGGGCCAAAAACAATGAGCAGTTCTTC.

This chain connects TRBV29-1 to TRBJ1-5, with D maybe TRBD1 (5 bases). The CDR3 sequence is 14 residues long. V dropped 6 bases and J dropped 1 base, with 13 bases sitting between them. CDR1 is SQVTM and CDR2 is ANQGSEA in the germline V gene. The CDR3 DNA is TGCAGCGTAGTAGGGGAGGGGAGCAATCAGCCCCAGCATTTT. It yields the protein CSVVGEGSNQPQHF.

V usage is TRBV14 and J usage is TRBJ2-3; a possible D gene is TRBD2 (7 bases). The V gene lost 0 bases and the J gene lost 2 bases, with 15 bases spanning the gap. Germline assignment: CDR1 SGHDN and CDR2 FVKESK. This CDR3 spans 17 amino acids. The CDR3 DNA sequence: TGTGCCAGCAGCCAAGATAAGAGGCGGGGGCTCACAGATACGCAGTATTTT. Translation: CASSQDKRRGLTDTQYF.

The rearrangement links TRBV2 to TRBJ2-1; D not certain. The CDR3 sequence is 13 residues long. The V and J ends lost 4 bases and 8 bases respectively, with 12 bases between them. Germline V gene lookup returns CDR1 SNHLY and CDR2 FYNNEI. The CDR3 here is CASSVVGSHEQFF. The DNA for the CDR3 is TGTGCCAGCAGTGTGGTAGGTTCTCATGAGCAGTTCTTC.

This chain connects TRBV5-4 to TRBJ2-5; D gene unclear. Germline assignment: CDR1 SGHNT and CDR2 YYREEE (reference sequence). This CDR3 is built from 13 residues. The V and J ends lost 4 bases and 2 bases respectively, with 9 bases between them. CDR3 bases: TGTGCCAGCAGCCAGGCAGTTCAAGAGACCCAGTACTTC. This codes for CASSQAVQETQYF. Drawing the rest from reference TRBV5-4 and TRBJ2-5, the complete variable domain is ETGVTQSPTHLIKTRGQQVTLRCSSQSGHNTVSWYQQALGQGPQFIFQYYREEENGRGNFPPRFSGLQFPNYSSELNVNALELDDSALYLCASSQAVQETQYFGPGTRLLVL.

V usage is TRBV11-2 and J usage is TRBJ2-2; the D gene is possibly TRBD1 (5 bases). Germline loops: CDR1 SGHAT, CDR2 FQNNGV. V gave up 0 bases and J gave up 0 bases, with 8 bases separating them. CDR3 length equals 16 residues. This CDR3 reads CASSLEHRTNTGELFF. Here the CDR3 DNA reads TGTGCCAGCAGCTTAGAACACAGGACGAACACCGGGGAGCTGTTTTTT.

This clone was recorded once. The gene calls are TRBV12-5 and TRBJ1-1; TRBD1 is a possible D gene (6 bases). The V end lost 6 bases, the J end lost 3 bases, and 17 bases lay between the germline ends. This CDR3 comprises 15 residues. CDR1 and CDR2 from the germline V gene are LGHNT and FRNRAP. The CDR3 DNA reads TGTGCTAGTGGACATGGACACAGGGTGGACACTGAAGCTTTCTTT. It translates to CASGHGHRVDTEAFF.

The chain is built from TRBV6-5 and TRBJ2-2, with D possibly being TRBD1 (6 bases). Trimming pared 6 bases from V and 5 bases from J, leaving 13 bases between. The germline V gene has CDR1 MNHEY and CDR2 SVGAGI. The CDR3 extends over 14 amino acids. The CDR3 here is CASRSGVRTGELFF. The DNA of the CDR3 is TGTGCCAGCAGGTCAGGGGTTAGGACCGGGGAGCTGTTTTTT.

The rearrangement links TRBV5-4 to TRBJ1-1; D gene uncertain. The V end lost 4 bases, the J end lost 2 bases, and 15 bases lay between the germline ends. This CDR3 is built from 15 residues. CDR1 and CDR2 from the germline V gene are SGHNT and YYREEE (reference sequence). The CDR3 coding sequence is TGTGCCAGCAGCACTGGACGGAAACTTAACACTGAAGCTTTCTTT. Residues: CASSTGRKLNTEAFF.

This chain uses TRBV30 with TRBJ1-3, with D tentatively TRBD1 (6 bases). Germline-derived CDR1 and CDR2 are GTSNPN and SVGIG (reference sequence). This CDR3 has 14 residues. V lost 3 bases and J lost 0, with 9 bases in between. For the CDR3, the DNA is TGTGCCTGGAGCCGGGACACCTCTGGAAACACCATATATTTT. It encodes CAWSRDTSGNTIYF.

The CDR3 spells CASSLSRNRGANTIYF. The CDR3, as DNA: TGCGCCAGCAGCTTGAGTCGGAACAGGGGAGCAAACACCATATATTTT. J is TRBJ1-3 and V is TRBV5-1; 7 bases agree with TRBD1. V lost 1 base to trimming and J lost 6 bases; unmatched junction nucleotides: 10. Germline loops: CDR1 SGHRS, CDR2 YFSETQ. The CDR3 has 16 residues.

The J gene is TRBJ2-1, the V gene TRBV5-8, with TRBD1 identical over 9 bases. The CDR3 has 16 residues. Trimming removed 0 bases from V and 2 bases from J; junction bases left unmatched: 3. CDR1 and CDR2 (germline): SGHTS, YDEGEE. The CDR3 loop is CASSLVGTGTYNEQFF. The CDR3 nucleotides are TGTGCCAGCAGCTTGGTAGGGACAGGGACCTACAATGAGCAGTTCTTC.

This clone was detected only once. J is TRBJ2-3 and V is TRBV6-5; maybe TRBD2 (6 bases). CDR3 size: 14 residues. Trimming removed 6 bases from V and 2 bases from J, with 12 bases in between. The germline CDR1 and CDR2 sequences are MNHEY and SVGAGI. The CDR3 loop is CASRPEGVTDTQYF. The CDR3 DNA is TGTGCCAGCAGGCCGGAGGGCGTCACAGATACGCAGTATTTT.

The gene calls are TRBV6-7 and TRBJ2-1, with D possibly called TRBD1 or TRBD2 (5 bases each). TRBV6-7 is designated an ORF whose function remains uncertain. Trimming left V 0 bases short and J 8 bases short, with 14 bases between. The CDR3 loop spans 15 amino acids. The CDR3 loop is CASSYSGTPRYEQFF. The CDR3 region has the DNA TGTGCCAGCAGTTACTCCGGGACGCCCAGGTATGAGCAGTTCTTC.

The V gene is TRBV5-4, the J gene TRBJ2-2; D ambiguous. Germline CDR1 and CDR2: SGHNT and YYREEE (reference sequence). The CDR3 covers 15 residues. The V end lost 4 bases, the J end lost 1 base, and 11 bases lay between the germline ends. CDR3 residues: CASSPPQRNTGELFF. The CDR3 region has the DNA TGTGCCAGCAGCCCGCCGCAACGGAACACCGGGGAGCTGTTTTTT.

This rearrangement joins TRBV6-1 to TRBJ2-1, with D possibly called TRBD1 or TRBD2 (6 bases each). With 0 bases removed from V and 3 bases from J, the gap between germline ends came to 12 bases. The length of the CDR3 is 16 residues. The germline CDR1 and CDR2 sequences are MNHNS and SASEGT. The CDR3 sequence: CASSEAIGGYYNEQFF. CDR3 DNA: TGTGCCAGCAGTGAAGCGATAGGGGGGTACTACAATGAGCAGTTCTTC.